What follows is one TCR beta chain and its context. Antigen specificity is unknown. The data originate from a study of cytomegalovirus exposure and HLA in healthy donors. Study-wide results and limits: Three CMV-associated chains proved CMV antigen-specific in vitro. A link between a missense DCLRE1C variant and TCR beta V- and J-gene trimming emerged from a later analysis.

Amplification used 60 Vbeta primers and 13 Jbeta primers. Sequencing was performed with immunoSEQ multiplex PCR; in TCRdb, only in-frame clones are kept and a portion is missing. Of just over 85,000 clones detected, 76% appear once; the ten largest clones hold about 3%. V was clipped by 6 bases and J by 0 bases; unmatched bases: 5. The CDR3 contains 15 residues. Germline CDR1 SGHRS, CDR2 YFSETQ. Unrecorded immune exposures were likely, despite nominal health at sampling. This sequence joins TRBV5-1 and TRBJ2-3; 9 bases map to TRBD2. This clonotype was sampled from a man in his forties in good health and CMV-seronegative. Sequencing used PBMCs. CDR3 in DNA: TGCGCCAGCACCTTTAGCGGGGGCAGCACAGATACGCAGTATTTT. This translates into CASTFSGGSTDTQYF.